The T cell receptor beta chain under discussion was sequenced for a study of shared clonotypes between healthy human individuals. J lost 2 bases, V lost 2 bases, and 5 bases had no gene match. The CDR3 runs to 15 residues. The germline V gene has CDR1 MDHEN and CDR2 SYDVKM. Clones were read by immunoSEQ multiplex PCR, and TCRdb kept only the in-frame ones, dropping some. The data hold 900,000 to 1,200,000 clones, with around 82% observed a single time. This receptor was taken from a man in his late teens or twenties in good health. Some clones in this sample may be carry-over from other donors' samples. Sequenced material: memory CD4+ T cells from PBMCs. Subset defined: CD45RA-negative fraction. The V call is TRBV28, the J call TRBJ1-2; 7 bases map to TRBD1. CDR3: CASSLQQGVNYGYTF. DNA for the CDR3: TGTGCCAGCAGTTTACAGCAGGGGGTAAACTATGGCTACACCTTC.